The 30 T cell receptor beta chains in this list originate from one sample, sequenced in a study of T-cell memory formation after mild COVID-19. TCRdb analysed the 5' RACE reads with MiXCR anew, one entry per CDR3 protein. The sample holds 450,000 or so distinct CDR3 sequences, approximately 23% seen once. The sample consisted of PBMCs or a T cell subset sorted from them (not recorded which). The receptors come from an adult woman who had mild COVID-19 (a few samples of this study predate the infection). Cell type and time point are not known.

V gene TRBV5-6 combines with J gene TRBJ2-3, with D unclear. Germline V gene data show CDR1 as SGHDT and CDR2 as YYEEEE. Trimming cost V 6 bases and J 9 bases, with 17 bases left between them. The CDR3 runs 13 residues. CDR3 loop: CASNPTPDPTQYF. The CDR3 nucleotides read TGTGCCAGCAATCCCACCCCGGACCCCACGCAGTATTTT.

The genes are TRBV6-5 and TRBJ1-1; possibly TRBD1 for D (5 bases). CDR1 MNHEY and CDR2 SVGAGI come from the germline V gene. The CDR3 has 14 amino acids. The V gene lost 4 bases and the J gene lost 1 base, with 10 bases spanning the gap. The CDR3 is CASSFREGNTEAFF. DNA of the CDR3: TGTGCCAGCAGTTTCAGGGAAGGGAACACTGAAGCTTTCTTT.

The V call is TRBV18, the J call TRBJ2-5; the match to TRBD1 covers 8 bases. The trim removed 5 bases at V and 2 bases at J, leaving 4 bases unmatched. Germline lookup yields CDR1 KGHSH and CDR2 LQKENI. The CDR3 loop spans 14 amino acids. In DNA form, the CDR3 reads TGTGCCAGCTCAAAAACAGGGGGACAAGAGACCCAGTACTTC. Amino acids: CASSKTGGQETQYF.

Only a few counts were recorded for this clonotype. The CDR3 sequence: CATSITPGAGGAKNIQYF. The CDR3 DNA reads as TGTGCCACCAGCATAACCCCGGGAGCGGGGGGCGCCAAAAACATTCAGTACTTC. V usage is TRBV15 and J usage is TRBJ2-4, with 9 bases identical to TRBD2. The trim removed 4 bases at V and 1 base at J, leaving 11 bases unmatched. In germline, CDR1 is LNHNV, CDR2 YYDKDF (reference sequence). The CDR3 sequence is 18 residues long.

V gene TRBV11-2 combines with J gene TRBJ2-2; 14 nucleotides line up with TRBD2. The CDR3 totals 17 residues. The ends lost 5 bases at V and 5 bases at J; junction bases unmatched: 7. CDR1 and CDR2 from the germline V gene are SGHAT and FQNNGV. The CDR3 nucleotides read TGTGCCAGCAGCCTCAGACTAGCGGGGGGGCTGACCGGGGAGCTGTTTTTT. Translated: CASSLRLAGGLTGELFF.

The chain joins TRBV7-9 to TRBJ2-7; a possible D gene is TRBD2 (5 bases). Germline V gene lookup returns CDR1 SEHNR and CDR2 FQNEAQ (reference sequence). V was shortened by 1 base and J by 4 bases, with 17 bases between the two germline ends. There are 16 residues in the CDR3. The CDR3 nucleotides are TGTGCCAGCAGCTTAGGCTTTAGCGATAGAGAGTACGAGCAGTACTTC. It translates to CASSLGFSDREYEQYF.

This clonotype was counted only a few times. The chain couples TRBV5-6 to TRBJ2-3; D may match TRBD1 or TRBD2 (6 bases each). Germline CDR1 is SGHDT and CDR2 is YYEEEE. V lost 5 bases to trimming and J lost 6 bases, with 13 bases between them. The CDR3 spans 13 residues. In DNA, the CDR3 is TGTGCCAGCAGGGAGGGGGTGCGGGATACGCAGTATTTT. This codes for CASREGVRDTQYF.

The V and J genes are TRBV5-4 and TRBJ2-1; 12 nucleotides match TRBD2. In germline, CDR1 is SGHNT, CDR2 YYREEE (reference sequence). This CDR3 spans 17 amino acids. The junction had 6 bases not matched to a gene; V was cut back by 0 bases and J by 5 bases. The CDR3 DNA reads TGTGCCAGCAGCTTGGGACGACTAGCGGGAGAGAACAATGAGCAGTTCTTC. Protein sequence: CASSLGRLAGENNEQFF.

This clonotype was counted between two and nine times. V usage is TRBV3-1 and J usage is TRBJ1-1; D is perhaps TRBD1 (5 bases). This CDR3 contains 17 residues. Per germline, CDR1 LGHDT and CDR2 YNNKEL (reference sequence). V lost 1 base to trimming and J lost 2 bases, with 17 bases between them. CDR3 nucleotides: TGTGCCAGCAGCCAAGGGGGGAAGACAGAAGTAAACACTGAAGCTTTCTTT. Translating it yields CASSQGGKTEVNTEAFF. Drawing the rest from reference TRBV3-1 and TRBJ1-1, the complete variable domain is DTAVSQTPKYLVTQMGNDKSIKCEQNLGHDTMYWYKQDSKKFLKIMFSYNNKELIINETVPNRFSPKSPDKAHLNLHINSLELGDSAVYFCASSQGGKTEVNTEAFFGQGTRLTVV.

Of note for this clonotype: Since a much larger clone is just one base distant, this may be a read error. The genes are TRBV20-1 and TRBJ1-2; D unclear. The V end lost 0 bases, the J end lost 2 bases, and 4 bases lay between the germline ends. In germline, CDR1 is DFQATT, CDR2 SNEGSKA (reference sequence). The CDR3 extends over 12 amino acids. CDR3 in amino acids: CSARDGNYGYTF. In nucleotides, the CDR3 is TGCAGTGCTAGAGACGGGAACTATGGCTACACCTTC.

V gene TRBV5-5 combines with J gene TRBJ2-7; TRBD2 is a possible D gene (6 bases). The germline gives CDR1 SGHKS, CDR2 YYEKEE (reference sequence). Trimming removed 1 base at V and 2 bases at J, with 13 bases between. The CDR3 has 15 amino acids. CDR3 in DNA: TGTGCCAGCAGCTTGATCGGGAGCGCTGCCTACGAGCAGTACTTC. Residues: CASSLIGSAAYEQYF.

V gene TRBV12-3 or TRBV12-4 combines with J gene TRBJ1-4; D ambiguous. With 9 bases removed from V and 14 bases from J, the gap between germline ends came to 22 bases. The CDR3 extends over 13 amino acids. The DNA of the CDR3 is TGTGCCAGTAATCAAGCCCTCGGGGATCAGCTGTTTTTT. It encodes CASNQALGDQLFF.

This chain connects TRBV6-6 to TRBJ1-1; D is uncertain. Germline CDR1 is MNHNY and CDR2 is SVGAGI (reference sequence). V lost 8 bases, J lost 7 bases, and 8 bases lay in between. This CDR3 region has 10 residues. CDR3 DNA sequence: TGTGCCAGCCGAGATTTTGAAGCTTTCTTT. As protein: CASRDFEAFF.

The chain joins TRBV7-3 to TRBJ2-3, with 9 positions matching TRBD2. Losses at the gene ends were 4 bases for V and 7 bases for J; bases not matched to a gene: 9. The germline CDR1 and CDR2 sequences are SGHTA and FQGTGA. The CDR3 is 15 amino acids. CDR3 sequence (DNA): TGTGCCAGCAGCTACCAAAGCGGGGGGCGGTATACGCAGTATTTT. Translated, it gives CASSYQSGGRYTQYF.

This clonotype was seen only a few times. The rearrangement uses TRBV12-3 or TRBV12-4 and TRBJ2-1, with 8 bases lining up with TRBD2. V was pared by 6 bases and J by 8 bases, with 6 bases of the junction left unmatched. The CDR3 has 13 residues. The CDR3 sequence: CASRGLVTYEQFF. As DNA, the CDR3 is TGTGCCAGCAGGGGACTAGTTACTTATGAGCAGTTCTTC.

CDR3 protein: CASSISGTYYEQYF. The CDR3 DNA reads as TGTGCCAGTAGTATCTCCGGGACATACTACGAGCAGTACTTC. The chain joins TRBV19 to TRBJ2-7; D is possibly TRBD1 (6 bases). The V end was cut by 3 bases, the J end by 3 bases, with 12 bases between. Germline values: CDR1 LNHDA, CDR2 SQIVND (reference sequence). The CDR3 runs to 14 residues.

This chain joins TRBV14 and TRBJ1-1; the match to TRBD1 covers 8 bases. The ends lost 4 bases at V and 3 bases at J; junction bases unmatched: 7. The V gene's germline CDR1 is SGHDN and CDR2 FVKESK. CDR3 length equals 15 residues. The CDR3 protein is CASSRTGLEDTEAFF. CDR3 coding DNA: TGTGCCAGCAGCCGGACAGGGCTTGAAGACACTGAAGCTTTCTTT.

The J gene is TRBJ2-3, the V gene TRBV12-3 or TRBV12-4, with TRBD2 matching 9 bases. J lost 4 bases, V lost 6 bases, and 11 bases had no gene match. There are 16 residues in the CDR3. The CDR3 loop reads CASSPRLRGGADTQYF. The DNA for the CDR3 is TGTGCCAGCAGCCCCCGGTTGCGGGGGGGGGCAGATACGCAGTATTTT.

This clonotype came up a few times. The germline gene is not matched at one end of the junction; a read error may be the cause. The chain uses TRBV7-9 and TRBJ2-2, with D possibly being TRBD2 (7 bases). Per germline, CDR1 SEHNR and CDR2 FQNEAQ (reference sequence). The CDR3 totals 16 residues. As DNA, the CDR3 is TGTGCCAGCAGCCCGTCCACTAGGGGGGGCACCGTGGAGCTGTTTTTT. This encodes CASSPSTRGGTVELFF. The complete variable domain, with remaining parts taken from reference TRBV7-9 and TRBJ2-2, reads DTGVSQNPRHKITKRGQNVTFRCDPISEHNRLYWYRQTLGQGPEFLTYFQNEAQLEKSRLLSDRFSAERPKGSFSTLEIQRTEQGDSAMYLCASSPSTRGGTVELFFGEGSRLTVL.

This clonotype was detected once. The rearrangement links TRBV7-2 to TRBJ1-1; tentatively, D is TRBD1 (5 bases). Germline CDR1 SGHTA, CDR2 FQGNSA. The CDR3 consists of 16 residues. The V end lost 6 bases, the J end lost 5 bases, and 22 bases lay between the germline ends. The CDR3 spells CASRTQDGTGKTEAFF. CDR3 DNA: TGTGCCAGCAGGACCCAGGACGGGACGGGTAAAACTGAAGCTTTCTTT.

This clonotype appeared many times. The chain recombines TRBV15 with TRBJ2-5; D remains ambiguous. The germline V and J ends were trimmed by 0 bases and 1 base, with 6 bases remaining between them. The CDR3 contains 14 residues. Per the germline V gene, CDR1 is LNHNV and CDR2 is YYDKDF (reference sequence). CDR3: CATSRDRAQETQYF. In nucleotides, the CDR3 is TGTGCCACCAGCAGAGACAGAGCCCAAGAGACCCAGTACTTC.

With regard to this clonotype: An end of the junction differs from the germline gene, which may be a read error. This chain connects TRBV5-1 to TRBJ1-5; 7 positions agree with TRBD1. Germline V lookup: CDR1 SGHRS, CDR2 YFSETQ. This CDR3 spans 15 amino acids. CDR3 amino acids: CASSSTGDRDQPQHF. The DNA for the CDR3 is TGCGCTAGCAGCTCCACAGGGGACCGGGATCAGCCCCAGCATTTT.

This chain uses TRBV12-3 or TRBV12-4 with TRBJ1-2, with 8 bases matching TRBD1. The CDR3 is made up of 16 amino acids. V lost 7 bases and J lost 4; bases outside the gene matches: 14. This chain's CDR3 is CASNPTAGQGSYGYTF. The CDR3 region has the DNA TGTGCCAGCAACCCAACCGCAGGACAGGGCTCCTATGGCTACACCTTC.

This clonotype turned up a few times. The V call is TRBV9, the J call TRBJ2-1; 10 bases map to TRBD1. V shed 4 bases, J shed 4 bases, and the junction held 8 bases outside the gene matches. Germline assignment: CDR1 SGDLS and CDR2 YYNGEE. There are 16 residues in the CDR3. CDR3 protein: CASSFTTGGAYNEQFF. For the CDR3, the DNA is TGTGCCAGCAGCTTTACGACAGGGGGCGCTTACAATGAGCAGTTCTTC.

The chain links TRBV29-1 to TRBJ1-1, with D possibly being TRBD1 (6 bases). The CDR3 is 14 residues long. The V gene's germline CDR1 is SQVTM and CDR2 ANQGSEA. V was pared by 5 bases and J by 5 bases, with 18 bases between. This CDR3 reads CSVNHRVKETEAFF. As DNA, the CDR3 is TGCAGCGTTAATCACAGGGTTAAGGAAACTGAAGCTTTCTTT.

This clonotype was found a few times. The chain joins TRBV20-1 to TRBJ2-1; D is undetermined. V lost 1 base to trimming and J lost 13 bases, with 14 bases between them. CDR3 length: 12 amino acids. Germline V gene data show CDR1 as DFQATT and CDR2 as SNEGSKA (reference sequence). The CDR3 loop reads CSARVSLQPQFF. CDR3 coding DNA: TGCAGTGCTAGAGTATCCCTTCAGCCCCAGTTCTTC.

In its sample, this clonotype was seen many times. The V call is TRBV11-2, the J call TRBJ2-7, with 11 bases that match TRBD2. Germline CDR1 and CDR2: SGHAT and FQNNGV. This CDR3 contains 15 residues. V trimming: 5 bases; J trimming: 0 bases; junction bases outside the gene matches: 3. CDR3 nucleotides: TGTGCCAGCAGCCAACTAGCGGGGGCCTCCTACGAGCAGTACTTC. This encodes CASSQLAGASYEQYF.

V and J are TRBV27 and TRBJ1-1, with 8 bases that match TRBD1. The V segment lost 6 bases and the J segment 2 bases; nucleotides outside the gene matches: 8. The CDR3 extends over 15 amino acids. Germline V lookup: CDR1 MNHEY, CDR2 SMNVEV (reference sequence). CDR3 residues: CASRPLRGLNTEAFF. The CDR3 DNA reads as TGTGCCAGCAGACCTCTCAGGGGGCTTAACACTGAAGCTTTCTTT.

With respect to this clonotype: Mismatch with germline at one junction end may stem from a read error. The CDR3 coding sequence is TGTGCTAGCAGCTCCAGACAGGTCGGGGTAGCCAAAAACATTCAGTACTTC. The encoded protein is CASSSRQVGVAKNIQYF. This chain joins TRBV7-7 and TRBJ2-4, with D possibly being TRBD1 (6 bases). Germline CDR1 SSHAT, CDR2 FNYEAQ (reference sequence). This CDR3 contains 17 residues.

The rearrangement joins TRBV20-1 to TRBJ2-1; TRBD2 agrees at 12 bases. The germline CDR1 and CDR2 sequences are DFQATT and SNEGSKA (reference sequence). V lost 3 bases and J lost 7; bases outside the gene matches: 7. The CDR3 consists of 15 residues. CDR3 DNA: TGCAGTGCTAGTGCTAGCGGGAGGGCCCAAAATGAGCAGTTCTTC. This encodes CSASASGRAQNEQFF.